Sequencing of this T cell receptor (beta chain) was carried out in a study of blood T cell repertoires in COVID-19. In the study overall: The United States, Italy and Spain provided the acute and convalescent COVID-19 samples.

The protocol was immunoSEQ multiplex PCR, while the TCRdb copy is restricted to in-frame clones and leaves out a portion. The data show about 210,000 clones, 88% seen once. Trimming took off 5 bases at V and 6 bases at J, with 13 bases between the two ends. The CDR3 totals 13 residues. Per germline, CDR1 SGHRS and CDR2 YFSETQ. The sequence came from a man aged 40-49 years with acute or convalescent COVID-19. The chain has TRBV5-1 and TRBJ2-3; D unclear. The sample consisted of peripheral blood. CDR3 region: CASSNEPGDTQYF. CDR3 coding DNA: TGCGCCAGCAGTAATGAACCCGGGGATACGCAGTATTTT.